The T cell receptor (beta chain) under discussion was sequenced for a study of cytomegalovirus exposure and HLA in healthy donors. Study context: A prior analysis found about 120 million unique TCR beta sequences from 150 million to 200 million T cells.

Primers: 60 Vbeta forward and 13 Jbeta reverse. Here immunoSEQ multiplex PCR was the method, and the copy in TCRdb shows in-frame clones only, minus some. The profile covers about 260,000 clones, with 84% appearing a single time and about 2% taken by the ten largest. Germline V lookup: CDR1 SGHTA, CDR2 FQGTGA. V lost 2 bases, J lost 6 bases, and 11 bases lay in between. The CDR3 has 14 amino acids. Notes on the study in general: An observed cluster of highly shared sequence variants was recorded as a likely sequencing artifact. When presence/absence was analysed, sequencing depth was taken to be roughly uniform across donors. For TCR beta chains, V- and J-gene trimming was later linked to a missense DCLRE1C variant.

On this clone: As yet, its antigen is unknown.

The chain links TRBV7-3 to TRBJ2-1; the D gene is possibly TRBD1 (6 bases). The sample comprised PBMCs. The receptor comes from a woman aged 40 to 49 in good health and CMV-seropositive. CDR3 bases: TGTGCCAGCAGCTTAGGGGGCGCGTCCAATGAGCAGTTCTTC. Amino acid sequence: CASSLGGASNEQFF.